The 2 T cell receptor beta chains below were found in one sample sequenced in a study of response to subunit inactivated influenza vaccine (dated by TCRdb to 2017 to 2018). The library was built by means of RT-PCR. The run used an Illumina HiSeq 2500. TCRdb reprocessing: public reads trimmed at Q25 with fastp, clones called with MiXCR, in-frame beta chains kept. Each entry is one CDR3 protein sequence, shown with its most common DNA and genes. Here the sample has about 700,000 distinct CDR3 sequences; 11% to 15% occur a single time. The ten top clones hold 6% to 8% of the sample. This sample comprised PBMCs from blood, obtained 14 days before vaccination. These receptors all stem from a middle-aged man who received an inactivated influenza vaccine. Donor details come from another sample of the same person, matched by shared clones.

The rearrangement joins TRBV3-1 to TRBJ2-2, with no clear D. Trimming shortened V by 5 bases and J by 6 bases, and 10 bases separated the two germline ends. Germline V CDR1 and CDR2: LGHDT, YNNKEL (reference sequence). CDR3 length equals 13 residues. The DNA of the CDR3 is TGTGCCAGCAGCGACCGACGGGCCGGGGAGCTGTTTTTT. It codes for CASSDRRAGELFF.

This clonotype was detected only a few times. V and J are TRBV11-1 and TRBJ2-1; 10 bases map to TRBD2. V gave up 5 bases and J gave up 0 bases; unmatched junction bases: 10. CDR3 length: 18 residues. The germline V gene has CDR1 SGHAT and CDR2 FQDESV (reference sequence). The CDR3 bases are TGTGCCAGCAGCACACCCCATCAGCGGGAGGGCTCCTACAATGAGCAGTTCTTC. This gives the protein CASSTPHQREGSYNEQFF.